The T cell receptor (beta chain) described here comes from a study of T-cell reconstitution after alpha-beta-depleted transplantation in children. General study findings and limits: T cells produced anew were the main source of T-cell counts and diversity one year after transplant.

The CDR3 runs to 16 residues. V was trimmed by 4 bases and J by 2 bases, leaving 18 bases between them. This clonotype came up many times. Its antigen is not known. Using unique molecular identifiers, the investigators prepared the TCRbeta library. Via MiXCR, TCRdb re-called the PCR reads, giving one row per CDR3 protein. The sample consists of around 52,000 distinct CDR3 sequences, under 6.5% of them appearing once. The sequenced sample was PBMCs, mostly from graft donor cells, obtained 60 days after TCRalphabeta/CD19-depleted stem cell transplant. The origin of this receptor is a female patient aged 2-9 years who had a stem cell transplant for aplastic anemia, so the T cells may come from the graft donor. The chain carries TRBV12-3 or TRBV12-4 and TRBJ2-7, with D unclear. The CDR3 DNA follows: TGTGCCAGCAGTTCAACCGACTCGTCTGGACCCTACGAGCAGTACTTC. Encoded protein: CASSSTDSSGPYEQYF.